One and the same sample provided the 2 T cell receptor beta chains below, sequenced in a study of cytomegalovirus exposure and HLA in healthy donors. Only in-frame clones appear in the TCRdb table, and some are missing; sequencing was by immunoSEQ multiplex PCR. The sample includes 55,000 to 70,000 clones, 85% to 95% of them seen just once. The source material was PBMCs. The source of these receptors is a man younger than 30 in good health and CMV-seronegative.

CDR3 nucleotide sequence: TGTGCCAGCAGCTTATGGGACAGTTCTAACTATGGCTACACCTTC. Translating it yields CASSLWDSSNYGYTF. The chain combines TRBV7-2 with TRBJ1-2; 7 nucleotides line up with TRBD1. This CDR3 is 15 amino acids long. J lost 0 bases, V lost 2 bases, and 3 bases had no gene match. Looked up from germline, CDR1 is SGHTA and CDR2 is FQGNSA.

The chain carries TRBV27 and TRBJ1-1, with 11 bases matching TRBD1. The CDR3 covers 16 residues. V lost 6 bases, J lost 0 bases, and 6 bases stayed unmatched. Germline V CDR1 and CDR2: MNHEY, SMNVEV (reference sequence). The DNA for the CDR3 is TGTGCCAGCAGAGGACAGGGGGCGTTAGTGAACACTGAAGCTTTCTTT. As protein: CASRGQGALVNTEAFF.